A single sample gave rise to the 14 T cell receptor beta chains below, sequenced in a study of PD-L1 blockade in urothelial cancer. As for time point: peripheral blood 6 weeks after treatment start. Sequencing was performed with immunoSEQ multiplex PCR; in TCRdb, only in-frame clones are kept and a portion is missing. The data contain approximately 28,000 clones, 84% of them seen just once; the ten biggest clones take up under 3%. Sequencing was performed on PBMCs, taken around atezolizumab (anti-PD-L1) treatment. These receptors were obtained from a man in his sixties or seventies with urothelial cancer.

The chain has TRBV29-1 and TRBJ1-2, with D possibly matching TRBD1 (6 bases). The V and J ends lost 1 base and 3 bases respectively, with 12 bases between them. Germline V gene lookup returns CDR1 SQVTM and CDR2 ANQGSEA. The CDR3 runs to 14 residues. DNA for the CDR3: TGCAGCGTTGAAGCGGGGGGCAGTGACTATGGCTACACCTTC. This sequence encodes CSVEAGGSDYGYTF. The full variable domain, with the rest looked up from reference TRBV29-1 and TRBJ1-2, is SAVISQKPSRDICQRGTSLTIQCQVDSQVTMMFWYRQQPGQSLTLIATANQGSEATYESGFVIDKFPISRPNLTFSTLTVSNMSPEDSSIYLCSVEAGGSDYGYTFGSGTRLTVV.

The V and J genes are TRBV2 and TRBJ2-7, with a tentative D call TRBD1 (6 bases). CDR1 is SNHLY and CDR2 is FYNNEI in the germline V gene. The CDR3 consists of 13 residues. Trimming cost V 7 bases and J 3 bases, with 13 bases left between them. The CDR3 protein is CASNPGTYYEQYF. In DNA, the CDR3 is TGTGCCAGCAATCCCGGGACATACTACGAGCAGTACTTC.

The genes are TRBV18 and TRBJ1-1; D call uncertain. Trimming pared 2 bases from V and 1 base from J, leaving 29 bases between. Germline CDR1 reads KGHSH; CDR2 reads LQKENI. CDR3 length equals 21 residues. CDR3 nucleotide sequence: TGTGCCAGCTCACCAATCGACGGAATCCCAAATGGAGGAGCGAAGAACACTGAAGCTTTCTTT. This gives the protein CASSPIDGIPNGGAKNTEAFF.

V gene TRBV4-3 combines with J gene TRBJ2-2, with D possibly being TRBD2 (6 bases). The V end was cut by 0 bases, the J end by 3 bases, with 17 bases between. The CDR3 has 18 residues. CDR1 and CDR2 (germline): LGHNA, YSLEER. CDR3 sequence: CASSQDRAGLQYTGELFF. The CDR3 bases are TGCGCCAGCAGCCAAGATCGGGCAGGACTACAATACACCGGGGAGCTGTTTTTT.

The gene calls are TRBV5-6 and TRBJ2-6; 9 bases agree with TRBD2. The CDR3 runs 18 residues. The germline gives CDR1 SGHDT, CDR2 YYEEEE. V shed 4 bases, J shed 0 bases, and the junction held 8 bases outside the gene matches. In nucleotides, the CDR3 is TGTGCCAGCAGCCGTTCTAGCGGGGCTAACTCTGGGGCCAACGTCCTGACTTTC. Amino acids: CASSRSSGANSGANVLTF.

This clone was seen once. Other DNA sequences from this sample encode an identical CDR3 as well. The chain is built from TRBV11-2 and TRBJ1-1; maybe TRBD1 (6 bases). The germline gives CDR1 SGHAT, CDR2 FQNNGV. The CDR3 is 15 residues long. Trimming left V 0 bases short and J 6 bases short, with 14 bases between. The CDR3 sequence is CASSLEGRGRAEAFF. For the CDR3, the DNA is TGTGCCAGCAGCTTAGAAGGCAGGGGCCGGGCTGAAGCTTTCTTT.

The CDR3 bases are TGTGCCAGCAGCTTTACCGGTGGGGCCAACGTCCTGACTTTC. Encoded protein: CASSFTGGANVLTF. The gene calls are TRBV7-2 and TRBJ2-6, with D uncertain. The germline CDR1 and CDR2 sequences are SGHTA and FQGNSA. This CDR3 spans 14 amino acids. V lost 3 bases and J 3 bases, leaving 6 bases between the germline ends.

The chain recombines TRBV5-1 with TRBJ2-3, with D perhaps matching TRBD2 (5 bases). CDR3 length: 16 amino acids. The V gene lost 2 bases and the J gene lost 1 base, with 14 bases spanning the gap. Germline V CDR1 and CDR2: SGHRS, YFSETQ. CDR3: CASSFPSGSGTDTQYF. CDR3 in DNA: TGCGCCAGCAGCTTCCCTTCGGGGAGTGGCACAGATACGCAGTATTTT.

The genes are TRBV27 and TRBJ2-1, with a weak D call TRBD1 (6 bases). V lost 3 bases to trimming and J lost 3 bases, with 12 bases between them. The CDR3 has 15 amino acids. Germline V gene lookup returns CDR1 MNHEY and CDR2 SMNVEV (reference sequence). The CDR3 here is CASSFSGAIYNEQFF. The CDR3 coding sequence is TGTGCCAGCAGTTTTTCAGGGGCCATCTACAATGAGCAGTTCTTC.

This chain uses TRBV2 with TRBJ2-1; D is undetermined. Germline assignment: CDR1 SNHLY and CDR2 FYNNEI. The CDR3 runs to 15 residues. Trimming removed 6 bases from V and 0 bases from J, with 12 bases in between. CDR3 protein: CASRVSWVSYNEQFF. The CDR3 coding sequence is TGTGCCAGCAGGGTTAGCTGGGTCTCCTACAATGAGCAGTTCTTC.

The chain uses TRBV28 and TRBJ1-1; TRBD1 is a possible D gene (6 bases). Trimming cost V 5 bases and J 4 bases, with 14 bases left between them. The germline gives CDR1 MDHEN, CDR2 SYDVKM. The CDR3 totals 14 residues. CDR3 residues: CASSPLQGTTEAFF. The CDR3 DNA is TGTGCCAGCAGTCCCCTCCAGGGGACCACTGAAGCTTTCTTT.

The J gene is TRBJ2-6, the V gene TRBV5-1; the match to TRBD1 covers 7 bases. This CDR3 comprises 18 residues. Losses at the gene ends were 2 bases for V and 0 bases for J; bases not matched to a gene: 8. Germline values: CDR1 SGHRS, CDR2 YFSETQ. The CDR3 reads CASSFSGTASSGANVLTF. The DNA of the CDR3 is TGCGCCAGCAGCTTCTCCGGGACAGCAAGCTCTGGGGCCAACGTCCTGACTTTC.

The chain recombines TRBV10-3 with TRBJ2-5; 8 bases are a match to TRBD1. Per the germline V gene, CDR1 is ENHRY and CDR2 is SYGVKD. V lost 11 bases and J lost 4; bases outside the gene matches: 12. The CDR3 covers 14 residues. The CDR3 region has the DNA TGTGCCGCCCGGACAGGGTCAGGAGGAGAGACCCAGTACTTC. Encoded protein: CAARTGSGGETQYF.

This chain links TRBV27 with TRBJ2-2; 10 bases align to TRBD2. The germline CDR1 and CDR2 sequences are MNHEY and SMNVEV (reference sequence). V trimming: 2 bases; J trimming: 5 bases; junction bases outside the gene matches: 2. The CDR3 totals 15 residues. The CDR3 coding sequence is TGTGCCAGCAGTTTACTAGCGGGGGATACCGGGGAGCTGTTTTTT. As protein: CASSLLAGDTGELFF.